The clone carrying this T cell receptor beta chain turned up a few times. Sequencing used immunoSEQ multiplex PCR; TCRdb keeps in-frame clones, though not all of them. This sample yields about 270,000 clones, of which about 85% are seen a single time; about an eighth belongs to the top ten. Germline trimming cut 0 bases from V and 4 bases from J; bases unmatched to any gene: 8. Germline V gene lookup returns CDR1 SGHDN and CDR2 FVKESK. This CDR3 contains 19 residues. The data originate from a study of blood T cell repertoires in COVID-19. This TCR came from a human donor in a cohort sampled during active COVID-19. This chain joins TRBV14 and TRBJ2-3, with 15 bases matching TRBD2. The specimen was peripheral blood. CDR3 in DNA: TGTGCCAGCAGCCAAGAAGTGGGACTAGCGGGAGGAAGGGCAGATACGCAGTATTTT. Translation: CASSQEVGLAGGRADTQYF. Looking up the rest from reference TRBV14 and TRBJ2-3 gives the full variable domain: EAGVTQFPSHSVIEKGQTVTLRCDPISGHDNLYWYRRVMGKEIKFLLHFVKESKQDESGMPNNRFLAERTGGTYSTLKVQPAELEDSGVYFCASSQEVGLAGGRADTQYFGPGTRLTVL.